These 2 T cell receptor beta chains originate from one sample sequenced in a study of Graves' ophthalmopathy and Graves' hyperthyroidism. RNA transcripts provided the template for amplifying TCR beta CDR3 regions. HTBI primers were used in a first-round RT-PCR, which preceded a second-round multiplex PCR. TCRdb independently ran MiXCR on the multiplex PCR reads; one entry per CDR3 protein. The sample lists 900,000 to 1,200,000 distinct CDR3 sequences, about 38% occurring once. Sequenced material: peripheral blood or thyroid tissue (not recorded which). The receptors derive from an adult man with Graves' hyperthyroidism.

The chain carries TRBV29-1 and TRBJ2-7, with 7 bases lining up with TRBD2. The CDR3 has 16 residues. After removal of 1 base from V and 0 bases from J, the junction contained 9 bases not matched to a gene. Germline V lookup: CDR1 SQVTM, CDR2 ANQGSEA. In DNA, the CDR3 is TGCAGCGTTGAAGGCGGGACTACACAGAGCTCCTACGAGCAGTACTTC. It codes for CSVEGGTTQSSYEQYF.

V usage is TRBV7-6 and J usage is TRBJ1-5; perhaps TRBD1 as D (5 bases). Germline-derived CDR1 and CDR2 are SGHVS and FNYEAQ. The V end lost 5 bases, the J end lost 8 bases, and 16 bases lay between the germline ends. CDR3 length: 14 amino acids. In DNA, the CDR3 is TGTGCCAGCAGCGCCGCAGGGACCGGGGAGCCCCAGCATTTT. It is translated as CASSAAGTGEPQHF.